Following are 22 T cell receptor beta chains from one sample sequenced in a study of shared clonotypes between healthy human individuals (dated by TCRdb to 2020 to 2021). Libraries were constructed by the immunoSEQ multiplex PCR assay. The table comes from immuneACCESS by way of TCRdb, which keeps in-frame sequences with V and J called. Part of the clones is missing from these tables; in studies checked, under half for an unresolved V gene and the rest for unknown reasons. The sample table records about 1 million clones; around 74% of these occur just once. Of the sample, approximately 1.5% is held by the ten largest clones. Specimen: memory CD4+ T cells sorted from blood. Explained via the paper, the cell subset or site label denotes: CD45RA-negative fraction. The receptor source for this set is a man between 18 and 29 years old in good health.

The chain employs TRBV7-2 and TRBJ1-5; 10 bases map to TRBD1. There are 15 residues in the CDR3. The junction had 5 bases not matched to a gene; V was cut back by 3 bases and J by 6 bases. In germline, CDR1 is SGHTA, CDR2 FQGNSA. CDR3 region: CASSLGQGPSQPQHF. DNA of the CDR3: TGTGCCAGCAGCTTGGGACAGGGGCCCAGTCAGCCCCAGCATTTT.

The chain couples TRBV30 to TRBJ2-1; D perhaps matches TRBD1 (5 bases). Per the germline V gene, CDR1 is GTSNPN and CDR2 is SVGIG (reference sequence). Trimming cost V 0 bases and J 7 bases, with 19 bases left between them. The CDR3 loop spans 16 amino acids. DNA for the CDR3: TGTGCCTGGAGTGTAATGGGGCAGGGTTTTTTGAATGAGCAGTTCTTC. It yields the protein CAWSVMGQGFLNEQFF. Variable domain in full (rest from reference TRBV30 and TRBJ2-1): SQTIHQWPATLVQPVGSPLSLECTVEGTSNPNLYWYRQAAGRGLQLLFYSVGIGQISSEVPQNLSASRPQDRQFILSSKKLLLSDSGFYLCAWSVMGQGFLNEQFFGPGTRLTVL.

The chain uses TRBV27 and TRBJ1-2; 8 bases align to TRBD1. The CDR3 runs 15 residues. Losses at the gene ends were 4 bases for V and 4 bases for J; bases not matched to a gene: 8. From germline, CDR1 is MNHEY and CDR2 SMNVEV (reference sequence). In DNA form, the CDR3 reads TGTGCCAGCAGTTCGGACAGGGACCACCTCTATGGCTACACCTTC. This gives the protein CASSSDRDHLYGYTF.

The J gene is TRBJ1-6, the V gene TRBV6-5; TRBD1 is a possible D gene (5 bases). Germline V gives CDR1 MNHEY, CDR2 SVGAGI. The CDR3 runs 12 residues. V lost 2 bases and J lost 13, with 9 bases in between. The chain's CDR3 is CASSYVRGPLHF. The DNA for the CDR3 is TGTGCCAGCAGTTACGTAAGGGGCCCCCTCCACTTT.

A remark on this clone: Other DNA variants within this sample encode the same CDR3. The chain recombines TRBV7-9 with TRBJ2-7; TRBD2 is a possible D gene (5 bases). CDR3 length equals 13 residues. Germline V gene lookup returns CDR1 SEHNR and CDR2 FQNEAQ (reference sequence). Trimming removed 5 bases from V and 0 bases from J, with 8 bases in between. CDR3 amino acids: CASSPSNSYEQYF. CDR3 nucleotides: TGTGCCAGCAGCCCTAGCAACTCCTACGAGCAGTACTTC.

The chain joins TRBV2 to TRBJ2-7; the match to TRBD1 covers 11 bases. V lost 0 bases to trimming and J lost 4 bases; unmatched junction nucleotides: 5. Germline V gene data show CDR1 as SNHLY and CDR2 as FYNNEI. This CDR3 spans 16 amino acids. CDR3 in amino acids: CASSEATGTGGYEQYF. CDR3 DNA: TGTGCCAGCAGTGAAGCTACCGGGACAGGGGGATACGAGCAGTACTTC.

The rearrangement joins TRBV11-3 to TRBJ2-2; D call uncertain. With 5 bases removed from V and 1 base from J, the gap between germline ends came to 14 bases. This CDR3 contains 16 residues. Germline assignment: CDR1 SGHNT and CDR2 YENEEA. CDR3 loop: CASSDSIDGNTGELFF. DNA of the CDR3: TGTGCCAGCAGCGATTCCATTGACGGGAACACCGGGGAGCTGTTTTTT.

The V gene is TRBV30, the J gene TRBJ2-3; D call uncertain. Between the trimmed V and J ends, which lost 4 bases and 5 bases, there was a span of 7 bases. The V gene's germline CDR1 is GTSNPN and CDR2 SVGIG (reference sequence). The CDR3 length is 11 residues. DNA for the CDR3: TGTGCCTGGACCGTTCTAGATACGCAGTATTTT. It codes for CAWTVLDTQYF.

The genes are TRBV28 and TRBJ2-4; TRBD1 matches 7 bases. Germline V lookup: CDR1 MDHEN, CDR2 SYDVKM. J lost 4 bases, V lost 2 bases, and 5 bases had no gene match. The CDR3 contains 15 residues. This chain's CDR3 is CASSLPQGVKNIQYF. CDR3 DNA sequence: TGTGCCAGCAGTTTACCCCAGGGGGTGAAAAACATTCAGTACTTC.

The table lists this clone with many counts. This chain connects TRBV2 to TRBJ2-2; 7 nucleotides match TRBD1. J lost 7 bases, V lost 5 bases, and 10 bases had no gene match. Germline V gene sequence: CDR1 SNHLY, CDR2 FYNNEI. There are 15 residues in the CDR3. CDR3 in DNA: TGTGCCAGCAGTCGACAGGGTCGCCGAGGCGGGGAGCTGTTTTTT. Encoded protein: CASSRQGRRGGELFF.

The chain joins TRBV9 to TRBJ1-3; a possible D gene is TRBD1 (5 bases). Germline V CDR1 and CDR2: SGDLS, YYNGEE. The CDR3 extends over 16 amino acids. Trimming stripped 3 bases from V and 0 bases from J, with 13 bases between. CDR3 residues: CASSGRQSHSGNTIYF. The DNA for the CDR3 is TGTGCCAGCAGCGGACGACAGAGTCACTCTGGAAACACCATATATTTT.

This chain joins TRBV27 and TRBJ2-7; D is unclear. Per the germline V gene, CDR1 is MNHEY and CDR2 is SMNVEV (reference sequence). The V and J ends lost 6 bases and 11 bases respectively, with 11 bases between them. The CDR3 spans 10 residues. The CDR3 is CASRGRREYF. The CDR3 nucleotides read TGTGCCAGCAGGGGCCGACGGGAGTACTTC.

The chain is built from TRBV30 and TRBJ2-2; TRBD1 agrees at 8 bases. CDR1 and CDR2 (germline): GTSNPN, SVGIG (reference sequence). This CDR3 has 14 amino acids. Losses at the gene ends were 3 bases for V and 6 bases for J; bases not matched to a gene: 6. For the CDR3, the DNA is TGTGCCTGGAGGTTAGGACAGGGTGCCGGGGAGCTGTTTTTT. This sequence encodes CAWRLGQGAGELFF. Looking up the rest from reference TRBV30 and TRBJ2-2 gives the full variable domain: SQTIHQWPATLVQPVGSPLSLECTVEGTSNPNLYWYRQAAGRGLQLLFYSVGIGQISSEVPQNLSASRPQDRQFILSSKKLLLSDSGFYLCAWRLGQGAGELFFGEGSRLTVL.

This clone turned up a few times. Other DNA sequences from this sample encode an identical CDR3 as well. This sequence joins TRBV5-1 and TRBJ2-3; no reliable D call. The V and J ends lost 4 bases and 1 base respectively, with 4 bases between them. The CDR3 length is 12 residues. Per the germline V gene, CDR1 is SGHRS and CDR2 is YFSETQ. The CDR3 DNA is TGCGCCAGCAGCAGCGGCACAGATACGCAGTATTTT. Amino acids: CASSSGTDTQYF. The whole variable domain, remainder taken from reference TRBV5-1 and TRBJ2-3, is KAGVTQTPRYLIKTRGQQVTLSCSPISGHRSVSWYQQTPGQGLQFLFEYFSETQRNKGNFPGRFSGRQFSNSRSEMNVSTLELGDSALYLCASSSGTDTQYFGPGTRLTVL.

DNA for the CDR3: TGTGCCAGCAGACAAGGGCAGAACACTGAAGCTTTCTTT. Protein product: CASRQGQNTEAFF. V gene TRBV7-2 combines with J gene TRBJ1-1; unclear D gene. Germline-derived CDR1 and CDR2 are SGHTA and FQGNSA. CDR3 size: 13 residues. The germline V and J ends were trimmed by 6 bases and 1 base, with 9 bases remaining between them.

The chain uses TRBV7-2 and TRBJ2-6; 12 bases are a match to TRBD1. CDR1 is SGHTA and CDR2 is FQGNSA in the germline V gene. The CDR3 loop spans 18 amino acids. Trimming removed 7 bases from V and 0 bases from J; junction bases left unmatched: 7. The CDR3 DNA is TGTGCCAGCACCCTTATGGGACAGGGGGCCTCTGGGGCCAACGTCCTGACTTTC. Its translation: CASTLMGQGASGANVLTF.

This clone has only a few counts. This chain connects TRBV6-5 to TRBJ1-1, with TRBD1 matching over 8 bases. CDR1 MNHEY and CDR2 SVGAGI come from the germline V gene. The CDR3 extends over 14 amino acids. Trimming removed 2 bases from V and 5 bases from J; junction bases left unmatched: 4. CDR3: CASSYTRQGTEAFF. The CDR3 nucleotides read TGTGCCAGCAGTTACACACGACAGGGGACTGAAGCTTTCTTT.

The rearrangement joins TRBV6-5 to TRBJ1-1; the D gene is possibly TRBD1 (5 bases). The CDR3 spans 13 residues. Germline CDR1 and CDR2: MNHEY and SVGAGI. V was clipped by 8 bases and J by 1 base, with 11 bases between them. The CDR3 sequence is CASCRGPNTEAFF. CDR3 nucleotides: TGTGCCAGCTGTAGGGGCCCGAACACTGAAGCTTTCTTT.

The J gene is TRBJ2-7, the V gene TRBV6-5, with a weak D call TRBD1 (6 bases). V was pared by 0 bases and J by 2 bases, with 11 bases between. Germline lookup yields CDR1 MNHEY and CDR2 SVGAGI. The CDR3 runs to 15 residues. The CDR3 protein is CASSYSSWTAYEQYF. The CDR3 DNA is TGTGCCAGCAGTTACTCGAGTTGGACAGCCTACGAGCAGTACTTC.

This sequence joins TRBV11-2 and TRBJ2-5; maybe TRBD1 (6 bases). Germline lookup yields CDR1 SGHAT and CDR2 FQNNGV. This CDR3 region has 16 residues. The V and J ends lost 1 base and 5 bases respectively, with 17 bases between them. CDR3 DNA: TGTGCCAGCAGCTTAGGGGGGACACGAAGGGGTGAGACCCAGTACTTC. Translated, it gives CASSLGGTRRGETQYF.

CDR3 loop: CASSERGQGSSYNSPLHF. The CDR3 coding sequence is TGTGCCAGCAGTGAAAGGGGACAGGGGAGCTCCTATAATTCACCCCTCCACTTT. The rearrangement uses TRBV6-1 and TRBJ1-6, with 10 bases lining up with TRBD1. V was clipped by 2 bases and J by 0 bases; unmatched bases: 4. CDR1 MNHNS and CDR2 SASEGT come from the germline V gene. This CDR3 is 18 amino acids long.

The rearrangement links TRBV5-1 to TRBJ1-1; D is unresolved. The ends were cut back, 0 bases at V and 4 bases at J, with 10 bases in the middle. Germline CDR1 is SGHRS and CDR2 is YFSETQ. CDR3 length: 14 amino acids. DNA for the CDR3: TGCGCCAGCAGCTTGGAAGGCCCCCGCACTGAAGCTTTCTTT. Residues: CASSLEGPRTEAFF.